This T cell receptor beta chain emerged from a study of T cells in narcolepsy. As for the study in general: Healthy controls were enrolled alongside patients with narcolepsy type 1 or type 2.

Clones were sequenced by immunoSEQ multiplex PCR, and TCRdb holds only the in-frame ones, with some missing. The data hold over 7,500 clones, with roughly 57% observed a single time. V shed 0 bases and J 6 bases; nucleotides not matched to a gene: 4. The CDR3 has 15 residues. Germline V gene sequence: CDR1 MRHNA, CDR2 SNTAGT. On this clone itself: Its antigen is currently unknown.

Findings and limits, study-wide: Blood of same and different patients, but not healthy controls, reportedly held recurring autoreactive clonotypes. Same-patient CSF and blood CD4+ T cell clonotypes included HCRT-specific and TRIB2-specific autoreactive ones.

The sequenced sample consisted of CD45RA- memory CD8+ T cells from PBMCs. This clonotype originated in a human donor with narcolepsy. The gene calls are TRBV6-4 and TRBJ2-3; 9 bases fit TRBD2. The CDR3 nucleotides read TGTGCCAGCAGTGACTCGGGACTAGCAGCGGATACGCAGTATTTT. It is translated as CASSDSGLAADTQYF.